Below are 9 T cell receptor beta chains sequenced from a single sample in a study of blood T cell repertoires in COVID-19. Produced via immunoSEQ multiplex PCR; TCRdb's table is partial and in-frame only. The sample includes a few hundred thousand clones, approximately 89% of them seen just once. Sequenced material: PBMCs or T cells enriched from blood (not recorded which). These receptors all come from a woman aged 60 to 75 who had recovered from COVID-19.

This clone appeared once. V gene TRBV7-2 combines with J gene TRBJ2-3; a possible D gene is TRBD2 (6 bases). CDR1 and CDR2 (germline): SGHTA, FQGNSA. Trimming took off 4 bases at V and 2 bases at J, with 13 bases between the two ends. The CDR3 length is 15 residues. The CDR3 region is CASSYRLGDTDTQYF. The CDR3 DNA follows: TGTGCCAGCAGCTACCGACTAGGAGACACAGATACGCAGTATTTT.

This chain connects TRBV6-1 to TRBJ2-1; possible D gene TRBD2, 5 bases. V lost 1 base and J lost 5, with 15 bases in between. The CDR3 spans 16 residues. In germline, CDR1 is MNHNS, CDR2 SASEGT. The CDR3 nucleotides are TGTGCCAGCAGTGAAGAGGGTCTAGCCGCCAACAATGAGCAGTTCTTC. It codes for CASSEEGLAANNEQFF.

CDR3 sequence: CASSYGLAGANEQFF. The DNA for the CDR3 is TGTGCCAGCAGTTACGGACTAGCGGGAGCCAATGAGCAGTTCTTC. The chain has TRBV6-6 and TRBJ2-1; 13 nucleotides align to TRBD2. This CDR3 is 15 amino acids long. Germline assignment: CDR1 MNHNY and CDR2 SVGAGI (reference sequence). J was trimmed by 6 bases and V by 2 bases; bases with no gene match: 1.

In regard to this clone: One junction end disagrees with the germline gene, perhaps due to a read error. The chain joins TRBV7-9 to TRBJ2-3; D may be TRBD2 (5 bases). This CDR3 has 13 residues. Germline loops: CDR1 SEHNR, CDR2 FQNEAQ (reference sequence). The chain's CDR3 is CAISGGITDTQYF. The CDR3 DNA sequence: TGTGCCATCAGCGGCGGTATAACAGATACGCAGTATTTT. The full variable domain, rest sourced from reference TRBV7-9 and TRBJ2-3, is DTGVSQNPRHKITKRGQNVTFRCDPISEHNRLYWYRQTLGQGPEFLTYFQNEAQLEKSRLLSDRFSAERPKGSFSTLEIQRTEQGDSAMYLCAISGGITDTQYFGPGTRLTVL.

The chain has TRBV5-1 and TRBJ2-1, with 7 bases fitting TRBD2. V trimming: 4 bases; J trimming: 5 bases; junction bases outside the gene matches: 6. Germline V gene lookup returns CDR1 SGHRS and CDR2 YFSETQ. The CDR3 has 14 residues. For the CDR3, the DNA is TGCGCCAGCAGCACGGGACTAACAGACAATGAGCAGTTCTTC. It yields the protein CASSTGLTDNEQFF.

The chain couples TRBV12-3 or TRBV12-4 to TRBJ1-2, with D maybe TRBD1 (5 bases). Trimming shortened V by 3 bases and J by 3 bases, and 8 bases separated the two germline ends. This CDR3 is 13 amino acids long. CDR3 protein: CASSLGQYYGYTF. As DNA, the CDR3 is TGTGCCAGCAGTTTGGGGCAGTACTATGGCTACACCTTC.

V is TRBV5-4 and J is TRBJ2-1, with a possible D match to TRBD1 (5 bases). The CDR3 is made up of 16 amino acids. CDR1 is SGHNT, CDR2 YYREEE, per germline (reference sequence). Trimming pared 3 bases from V and 0 bases from J, leaving 13 bases between. The DNA for the CDR3 is TGTGCCAGCAGCTCCCGACAGATCAGCTCCTACAATGAGCAGTTCTTC. As protein: CASSSRQISSYNEQFF.

As for this clone: The same CDR3 is also encoded by other DNA sequences in this sample. The rearrangement links TRBV6-5 to TRBJ1-2; possible D gene TRBD1, 6 bases. This CDR3 comprises 12 residues. Between the trimmed V and J ends, which lost 6 bases and 5 bases, there was a span of 10 bases. CDR1 is MNHEY, CDR2 SVGAGI, per germline. This CDR3 reads CASSLTGYGYTF. For the CDR3, the DNA is TGTGCCAGCAGCTTAACAGGGTATGGCTACACCTTC.

This chain's CDR3 is CASSDIPRNQETQYF. In DNA form, the CDR3 reads TGTGCCAGCAGTGATATACCCAGGAACCAAGAGACCCAGTACTTC. The genes are TRBV6-1 and TRBJ2-5; D ambiguous. Looked up from germline, CDR1 is MNHNS and CDR2 is SASEGT. V was pared by 3 bases and J by 0 bases, with 11 bases between. The CDR3 runs to 15 residues.